This T cell receptor (beta chain) was identified during a study of pediatric ulcerative colitis. Produced via immunoSEQ multiplex PCR; TCRdb's table is partial and in-frame only. The top ten clones hold 3% to 4.5% of a sample with 65,000 or so clones, 70% to 90% of them seen once. Trimming took off 2 bases at V and 0 bases at J, with 16 bases between the two ends. Per germline, CDR1 MDHEN and CDR2 SYDVKM. The CDR3 is 17 amino acids. This TCR derives from a boy aged 5-17 years with severe ulcerative colitis. The rearrangement joins TRBV28 to TRBJ1-2; D not resolved. Sequences were obtained from blood. The CDR3 DNA is TGTGCCAGCAGTTTACTCGACTGGACCGCACCTAACTATGGCTACACCTTC. This sequence encodes CASSLLDWTAPNYGYTF.